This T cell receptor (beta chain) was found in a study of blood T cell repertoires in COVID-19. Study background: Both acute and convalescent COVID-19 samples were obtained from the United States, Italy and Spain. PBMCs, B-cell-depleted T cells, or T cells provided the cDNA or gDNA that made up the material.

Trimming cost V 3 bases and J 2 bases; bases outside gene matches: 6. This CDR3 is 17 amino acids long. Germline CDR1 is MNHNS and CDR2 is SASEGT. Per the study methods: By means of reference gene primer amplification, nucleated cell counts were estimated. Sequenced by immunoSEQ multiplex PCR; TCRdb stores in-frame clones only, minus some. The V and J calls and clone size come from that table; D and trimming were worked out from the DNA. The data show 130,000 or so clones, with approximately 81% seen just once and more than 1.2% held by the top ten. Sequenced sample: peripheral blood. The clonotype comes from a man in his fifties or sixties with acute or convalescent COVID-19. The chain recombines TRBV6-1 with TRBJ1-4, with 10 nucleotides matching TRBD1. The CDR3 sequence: CASSETGGLYTNEKLFF. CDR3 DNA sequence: TGTGCCAGCAGTGAGACAGGGGGCCTATATACTAATGAAAAACTGTTTTTT.